Listed below are T cell receptor beta chains from one sample, sequenced in a study of molecular identifiers for immune sequencing clone quantification. TCRdb reanalysed the PCR reads using MiXCR and keeps one entry per CDR3 protein. Altogether some 65,000 distinct CDR3 sequences are present, less than 20% being singletons, with the ten largest covering approximately 1.5%. The sequencing input was naive CD8+ T cells from blood, with Jurkat cell RNA spiked in. The receptor set was obtained from a human donor in good health. Some libraries in this study had Jurkat cell RNA spiked in. CDR3s include the opening cysteine and the closing phenylalanine or tryptophan. A D gene is named only where the DNA matches it firmly. Clone size appears in some rows only: once, few, many, or a class for an expanded clone.

V	J	size	D	DNA	CDR3
TRBV27	TRBJ1-2	many	NA	TGTGCCAGCAGTCTCATCGAACCGCCAGGTTATGGCTACACCTTC	CASSLIEPPGYGYTF
TRBV7-9	TRBJ2-7	many	NA	TGTGCCAGCAGCTTTACTAGCCCCTACGAGCAGTACTTC	CASSFTSPYEQYF
TRBV20-1	TRBJ2-7	many	TRBD2	TGCAGTGCTAGACCGCCACGGCTAGCGGCACTTAATCTCTACGAGCAGTACTTC	CSARPPRLAALNLYEQYF
TRBV27	TRBJ2-1	few	NA	TGTGCCAGCAGTCCCGGACACCGCCGGCATGAGCAGTTCTTC	CASSPGHRRHEQFF
TRBV19	TRBJ1-3	NA	NA	TGTGCCAGCAGCGGATCGGGGAACTCTGGAAACACCATATATTTT	CASSGSGNSGNTIYF
TRBV7-2	TRBJ2-2	few	NA	TGTGCCAGCAGCCTAAAGGAGTCGGTCGGCATTACCGGGGAGCTGTTTTTT	CASSLKESVGITGELFF
TRBV15	TRBJ2-6	NA	NA	TGTGCCACCGGGGTCTCTGGGGCCAACGTCCTGACTTTC	CATGVSGANVLTF
TRBV27	TRBJ1-5	many	NA	TGTGCCAGCAGTCGGGGTCTCAATCAGCCCCAGCATTTT	CASSRGLNQPQHF
TRBV20-1	TRBJ2-3	many	NA	TGCAGTGCTAGAGATCGGTGGCGGGAAAACACAGATACGCAGTATTTT	CSARDRWRENTDTQYF
TRBV7-9	TRBJ2-1	many	TRBD2	TGTGCCAGCAGCTTAGCTCGACTAGCGGGAGAGGGTTACAATGAGCAGTTCTTC	CASSLARLAGEGYNEQFF
TRBV29-1	TRBJ2-3	many	TRBD2	TGCAGCGTGACACGAGGGATCGGGAGGGATTACACAGATACGCAGTATTTT	CSVTRGIGRDYTDTQYF
TRBV6-2/TRBV6-3	TRBJ1-4	many	NA	TGTGCCAGCAGTTACAGAGGCTCAAGTGAAAAACTGTTTTTT	CASSYRGSSEKLFF
TRBV27	TRBJ2-4	many	NA	TGTGCCAGCAGTAGGGTCGGAAGCTTGGGAGCCAAAAACATTCAGTACTTC	CASSRVGSLGAKNIQYF
TRBV5-1	TRBJ2-7	many	NA	TGCGCCAGCAGCTTGGAGGGCTACACCTACGAGCAGTACTTC	CASSLEGYTYEQYF
TRBV28	TRBJ2-7	many	NA	TGTGCCAGCAGTGTTCACAGGGCCTACGAGCAGTACTTC	CASSVHRAYEQYF
TRBV15	TRBJ1-3	many	NA	TGTGCCACCAGCAGAGACCATTTCTCTGGAAACACCATATATTTT	CATSRDHFSGNTIYF
TRBV19	TRBJ1-1	many	NA	TGTGCCAGTAGTGTTACGGGGACTGAAGCTTTCTTT	CASSVTGTEAFF
TRBV20-1	TRBJ2-1	many	TRBD2	TGCAGTGCACGACGACTAGCGGACAATGAGCAGTTCTTC	CSARRLADNEQFF
TRBV7-2	TRBJ2-3	many	TRBD2	TGTGCCAGCAGCTTAGCTCCGGGGCGGGAGTGGACAGATACGCAGTATTTT	CASSLAPGREWTDTQYF
TRBV20-1	TRBJ1-2	many	NA	TGCATTGGAAGGACAGACTATTATGGCTACACCTTC	CIGRTDYYGYTF
TRBV6-5	TRBJ1-4	many	NA	TGTGCCAGCAGTTACGACAATCCGGGACAAGTTGAAAAACTGTTTTTT	CASSYDNPGQVEKLFF
TRBV12-3/TRBV12-4	TRBJ2-2	many	NA	TGTGCCAGCATCTCTCAGACCGGGGAGCTGTTTTTT	CASISQTGELFF
TRBV4-1	TRBJ2-1	many	TRBD2	TGCGCCAGCAGCCAAGTCCCGGGACTAGCGAACAATGAGCAGTTCTTC	CASSQVPGLANNEQFF
TRBV19	TRBJ2-7	few	NA	TGTGCCAGTAGTATGACGTTGGACACCAGCTCCTACGAGCAGTACTTC	CASSMTLDTSSYEQYF
TRBV28	TRBJ2-7	NA	NA	TGTGCCAGCAGTCCGACCATAGCGAGCTACGAGCAGTACTTC	CASSPTIASYEQYF
TRBV7-6	TRBJ1-3	many	NA	TGTGCCAGCAGTCTCGGGGTTTCGGACACCATATATTTT	CASSLGVSDTIYF
TRBV20-1	TRBJ1-1	many	NA	TGCAGTGCTAGATTGACGGTGGGGACTGAAGCTTTCTTT	CSARLTVGTEAFF
TRBV9	TRBJ1-1	many	NA	TGTGCCAGCAGCCCCATCACCGGCGATGCGGAGGTTTTCTTT	CASSPITGDAEVFF
TRBV6-1	TRBJ2-3	many	TRBD2	TGTGCCAGCAGTGAATGGACTAGCGGGATAAGCACAGATACGCAGTATTTT	CASSEWTSGISTDTQYF
TRBV3-1	TRBJ2-2	NA	TRBD2	TGTGCCAGCAGCAAAGATCTAGCGGTTCTTAACACCGGGGAGCTGTTTTTT	CASSKDLAVLNTGELFF
TRBV12-3/TRBV12-4	TRBJ2-7	NA	TRBD2	TGTGCCAGCAGGTCGACTAGCGGGACCTACGAGCAGTACTTC	CASRSTSGTYEQYF
TRBV7-9	TRBJ2-1	NA	TRBD2	TGTGCCAGCAGCCCGAGGGGAGGGTCAATCGGCTCCTACAATGAGCAGTTCTTC	CASSPRGGSIGSYNEQFF
TRBV5-4	TRBJ2-7	many	TRBD2	TGTGCCAGCAGCTTGAGTGCGACTAGCGGGAGGGCCAGGATGGACGAGCAGTACTTC	CASSLSATSGRARMDEQYF
TRBV6-1	TRBJ2-7	few	NA	TGTGCCAGCAGTGAATACCAACTAAACTACGAGCAGTACTTC	CASSEYQLNYEQYF
TRBV30	TRBJ1-1	many	NA	TGTGCCTGGAGTCTATCCCTGAACACTGAAGCTTTCTTT	CAWSLSLNTEAFF
TRBV27	TRBJ2-5	NA	NA	TGTGCCAGCAGTTTATACTATACGCTACGAGAGACCCAGTACTTC	CASSLYYTLRETQYF
TRBV20-1	TRBJ2-7	few	TRBD2	TGCAGTGCTAGAGATGGGAGGGTCAGCTCCTACGAGCAGTACTTC	CSARDGRVSSYEQYF
TRBV27	TRBJ2-1	NA	NA	TGTGCCAGCAGTCCGGGACACCGGATTCACAATGAGCAGTTCTTC	CASSPGHRIHNEQFF
TRBV6-4	TRBJ2-1	few	TRBD1	TGTGCCAGCAGTAGTAACAGGGGGCGGGAAAATGAGCAGTTCTTC	CASSSNRGRENEQFF
TRBV5-4	TRBJ1-1	many	TRBD1	TGTGCCAGCAGCTTGGCGGGACAGGGATCTGAAGCTTTCTTT	CASSLAGQGSEAFF
TRBV7-9	TRBJ2-3	many	NA	TGTGCCAGCAGCTTAGCGCTCGGGGGCACAGATACGCAGTATTTT	CASSLALGGTDTQYF
TRBV4-1	TRBJ1-2	many	NA	TGCGCCAGCAGCCAAGATTGGGGCGGGGTAGGGCCGCTTGGCTACACCTTC	CASSQDWGGVGPLGYTF
TRBV5-3	TRBJ1-2	few	NA	TGTGCCAGCAGCTTACTTTTTGTGACAGAGACCTACACCTTC	CASSLLFVTETYTF
TRBV5-6	TRBJ2-2	few	NA	TGTGCCAGCAGCACCCCTTCGAACACCGGGGAGCTGTTTTTT	CASSTPSNTGELFF